This TCR beta chain comes out of a study of shared clonotypes between healthy human individuals. Overall study context: With ages of 18 to 49, the donors were a couple of women and three men.

Positively selected for CCR7, the CD45RO-negative cells used as naive CD8 cells excluded terminally differentiated effector memory CD45RA+ cells. The CDR3 is 14 residues long. CDR1 and CDR2 (germline): SNHLY, FYNNEI. The V gene end was trimmed by 2 bases and the J gene end by 5 bases; junction bases not matched to a gene: 1. Study-wide results and limits: Investigators expected sequencing depth to affect clonotype sharing among donors. Exclusively blood specimens were collected; tissue repertoires likely differ.

Assay: immunoSEQ multiplex PCR; the TCRdb copy retains only in-frame clones and omits some. This sample has about 820,000 clones, with around 93% found just once. Details on this clone: Its antigen remains unknown.

The origin of this receptor is a young man in good health. Material: naive CD8+ T cells sorted from blood. The J gene is TRBJ1-5, the V gene TRBV2; TRBD1 matches 9 bases. CDR3 bases: TGTGCCAGCAGTGAATGGACAGGGGATCAGCCCCAGCATTTT. Translation: CASSEWTGDQPQHF.